This note documents a single TCR beta chain sequence. Sequence at one end of the junction differs from germline and may be a read error. The entry originates in a study of blood T cells in healthy people across ages. The CDR3 runs 13 residues. The germline V gene encodes CDR1 SSHAT and CDR2 FNYEAQ (reference sequence). Alongside a J-beta primer mix, a sample-barcoded 5' primer served in a second PCR lasting about 6 to 12 cycles. TCRdb re-called the 5' RACE reads through MiXCR, storing one row per CDR3 protein. The sample has 720,000 or so distinct CDR3 sequences, approximately 40% seen once. This rearrangement joins TRBV7-7 to TRBJ2-1, with 9 nucleotides matching TRBD1. The receptor comes from an elderly man in good health. Sequenced: blood. The CDR3: CASSWDREGEQFF. The CDR3 coding sequence is TGTGCTAGCAGCTGGGACAGGGAAGGTGAGCAGTTCTTC.